Each of the 19 T cell receptor beta chains below was sequenced from the same sample in a study of T cell responses to AZD1222 COVID-19 vaccine. Clones were read by immunoSEQ multiplex PCR, and TCRdb kept only the in-frame ones, dropping some. The table lists over 100,000 clones, around 90% of them singletons. The sample here was peripheral blood, taken on day 0 of AZD1222 vaccination. Receptors originate from an adult in good health.

The J gene is TRBJ1-5, the V gene TRBV6-4; 7 positions agree with TRBD1. This CDR3 comprises 15 residues. Germline values: CDR1 MRHNA, CDR2 SNTAGT. Germline trimming cut 5 bases from V and 4 bases from J; bases unmatched to any gene: 8. CDR3: CASSPKGQPNQPQHF. CDR3 DNA sequence: TGTGCCAGCAGTCCAAAGGGACAGCCAAATCAGCCCCAGCATTTT.

The V call is TRBV7-8, the J call TRBJ2-7, with TRBD1 identical over 8 bases. The CDR3 runs 14 residues. Germline-derived CDR1 and CDR2 are SGHVS and FQNEAQ. Germline trimming cut 3 bases from V and 1 base from J; bases unmatched to any gene: 2. DNA of the CDR3: TGTGCCAGCAGCTTTCGGACAGGGTCCTACGAGCAGTACTTC. Translating gives CASSFRTGSYEQYF.

The gene calls are TRBV6-5 and TRBJ2-7, with D unclear. Looked up from germline, CDR1 is MNHEY and CDR2 is SVGAGI. The CDR3 has 15 amino acids. Trimming pared 11 bases from V and 1 base from J, leaving 21 bases between. CDR3 DNA: TGTGCCGCGATGGGCCGATCTATAGGGTCCTACGAGCAGTACTTC. Protein: CAAMGRSIGSYEQYF.

The chain employs TRBV28 and TRBJ1-5; TRBD1 aligns across 7 bases. The CDR3 covers 13 residues. V trimming: 6 bases; J trimming: 7 bases; junction bases outside the gene matches: 6. In germline, CDR1 is MDHEN, CDR2 SYDVKM. As DNA, the CDR3 is TGTGCCAGCAGCCCGGACAGGCGACAGCCCCAGCATTTT. This sequence encodes CASSPDRRQPQHF.

This clone was seen only once. The chain combines TRBV14 with TRBJ1-1; D is uncertain. The CDR3 is 14 residues long. V was cut by 4 bases and J by 0 bases, with 9 bases left in between. The germline V gene has CDR1 SGHDN and CDR2 FVKESK. The CDR3 bases are TGTGCCAGCAGCCCAAACAGACTGAACACTGAAGCTTTCTTT. Protein sequence: CASSPNRLNTEAFF.

The chain carries TRBV30 and TRBJ2-2, with D hard to call. CDR1 is GTSNPN and CDR2 is SVGIG in the germline V gene (reference sequence). Trimming took 3 bases from V and 1 from J, leaving 3 bases between them. The CDR3 extends over 12 amino acids. CDR3 DNA sequence: TGTGCCTGGAGCGAGAACACCGGGGAGCTGTTTTTT. Translated, it gives CAWSENTGELFF.

V gene TRBV19 combines with J gene TRBJ2-2, with D perhaps TRBD1 (6 bases). Looked up from germline, CDR1 is LNHDA and CDR2 is SQIVND (reference sequence). V was shortened by 5 bases and J by 1 base, with 14 bases between the two germline ends. This CDR3 contains 16 residues. CDR3 nucleotide sequence: TGTGCCAGTAGTGAATCGGACAGACTGAACACCGGGGAGCTGTTTTTT. This translates into CASSESDRLNTGELFF.

This CDR3 reads CASSSQTDGRQTQYF. CDR3 in DNA: TGTGCCAGCAGTTCCCAAACGGACGGTCGGCAGACCCAGTACTTC. The chain carries TRBV28 and TRBJ2-5; D gene unclear. Per germline, CDR1 MDHEN and CDR2 SYDVKM. V lost 4 bases to trimming and J lost 6 bases, with 18 bases between them. The CDR3 is 15 residues long.

This rearrangement joins TRBV11-2 to TRBJ1-1; TRBD1 is a possible D gene (5 bases). Germline V gene data show CDR1 as SGHAT and CDR2 as FQNNGV. The CDR3 spans 14 residues. The germline V and J ends were trimmed by 2 bases and 5 bases, with 12 bases remaining between them. CDR3 protein: CASSLMGGETEAFF. The CDR3 DNA reads TGTGCCAGCAGCTTAATGGGAGGGGAGACTGAAGCTTTCTTT.

The chain couples TRBV6-6 to TRBJ1-2, with 12 bases lining up with TRBD1. This CDR3 comprises 17 residues. The ends lost 8 bases at V and 4 bases at J; junction bases unmatched: 14. Germline loops: CDR1 MNHNY, CDR2 SVGAGI (reference sequence). The CDR3 region is CASRRSGQGAGGYGYTF. The CDR3 coding sequence is TGTGCCAGCCGTCGATCGGGACAGGGGGCCGGTGGCTATGGCTACACCTTC.

The chain links TRBV5-5 to TRBJ2-1; 12 bases map to TRBD2. This CDR3 region has 16 residues. V lost 4 bases and J lost 4; bases outside the gene matches: 6. The germline V gene has CDR1 SGHKS and CDR2 YYEKEE (reference sequence). Here the CDR3 reads CASSPTTSGGYNEQFF. Written as DNA, the CDR3 is TGTGCCAGCAGCCCCACGACTAGCGGGGGTTACAATGAGCAGTTCTTC.

The gene calls are TRBV15 and TRBJ1-4; 8 bases agree with TRBD1. Germline-derived CDR1 and CDR2 are LNHNV and YYDKDF (reference sequence). The CDR3 spans 15 residues. V gave up 2 bases and J gave up 4 bases; unmatched junction bases: 3. For the CDR3, the DNA is TGTGCCACCAGCAGATCCGGACAGGGTAATGAAAAACTGTTTTTT. Translated, it gives CATSRSGQGNEKLFF. Full variable domain (missing parts from reference TRBV15 and TRBJ1-4): DAMVIQNPRYQVTQFGKPVTLSCSQTLNHNVMYWYQQKSSQAPKLLFHYYDKDFNNEADTPDNFQSRRPNTSFCFLDIRSPGLGDTAMYLCATSRSGQGNEKLFFGSGTQLSVL.

The genes are TRBV28 and TRBJ1-4, with 7 bases aligning to TRBD1. In germline, CDR1 is MDHEN, CDR2 SYDVKM. The CDR3 contains 16 residues. V dropped 5 bases and J dropped 4; count of bases not matched to a gene: 10. The CDR3 DNA reads as TGTGCCAGCAGTCCTCGGCGGACAGGCCGTAATGAAAAACTGTTTTTT. Amino acids: CASSPRRTGRNEKLFF.

J is TRBJ2-7 and V is TRBV7-3, with a possible D match to TRBD1 (6 bases). Germline CDR1 SGHTA, CDR2 FQGTGA. The CDR3 totals 13 residues. Deletions cut 2 bases from V and 6 bases from J, with 11 bases between. CDR3 residues: CASSLGEGGEQYF. CDR3 DNA: TGTGCCAGCAGCTTAGGGGAAGGGGGCGAGCAGTACTTC.

The V gene is TRBV27, the J gene TRBJ2-1; the match to TRBD2 covers 9 bases. CDR1 is MNHEY and CDR2 is SMNVEV in the germline V gene (reference sequence). This CDR3 has 16 residues. V shed 3 bases, J shed 8 bases, and the junction held 11 bases outside the gene matches. The CDR3 reads CASSFLSGRRVDEQFF. The CDR3 DNA is TGTGCCAGCAGTTTCCTAAGCGGGAGGAGGGTGGATGAGCAGTTCTTC.

The rearrangement joins TRBV5-4 to TRBJ1-2, with D possibly matching TRBD1 (6 bases). Germline assignment: CDR1 SGHNT and CDR2 YYREEE (reference sequence). The CDR3 has 12 amino acids. Trimming shortened V by 2 bases and J by 8 bases, and 10 bases separated the two germline ends. CDR3 loop: CASSLTGKGYTF. The CDR3 DNA reads TGTGCCAGCAGCTTAACAGGGAAGGGCTACACCTTC.

This chain joins TRBV5-4 and TRBJ2-1, with 8 bases aligning to TRBD2. The V and J ends lost 4 bases and 5 bases, in that order; junction bases with no gene match: 8. The germline gives CDR1 SGHNT, CDR2 YYREEE (reference sequence). The CDR3 runs to 15 residues. CDR3 protein: CASSHTSGGHNEQFF. The CDR3 coding sequence is TGTGCCAGCAGCCATACTAGCGGAGGTCACAATGAGCAGTTCTTC. The whole variable domain, filled in from reference TRBV5-4 and TRBJ2-1, reads ETGVTQSPTHLIKTRGQQVTLRCSSQSGHNTVSWYQQALGQGPQFIFQYYREEENGRGNFPPRFSGLQFPNYSSELNVNALELDDSALYLCASSHTSGGHNEQFFGPGTRLTVL.

This chain joins TRBV19 and TRBJ1-1, with D maybe TRBD1 (5 bases). Germline V CDR1 and CDR2: LNHDA, SQIVND (reference sequence). The CDR3 has 14 residues. With 1 base removed from V and 4 bases from J, the gap between germline ends came to 10 bases. The CDR3 DNA is TGTGCCAGTAGTATAGTCGGGGCGGGCACTGAAGCTTTCTTT. It encodes CASSIVGAGTEAFF.

This chain joins TRBV7-3 and TRBJ1-1; a weak D match, TRBD1 (6 bases). In germline, CDR1 is SGHTA, CDR2 FQGTGA. This CDR3 region has 13 residues. CDR3 DNA sequence: TGTGCAACCAAGAGACAGGCGAACACTGAAGCTTTCTTT. It is translated as CATKRQANTEAFF.